The rows below give T cell receptor beta chains drawn from one sample of a study of T cell responses to AZD1222 COVID-19 vaccine. Assay used: immunoSEQ multiplex PCR; TCRdb lists only in-frame clones, some missing. The repertoire holds about 96,000 clones, 90% seen once, with roughly 24% in the top ten. The material was peripheral blood, obtained on day 0 of AZD1222 vaccination. These receptors all stem from an adult in good health. Each CDR3 is given with its conserved first and last residue. A D gene is named only where the DNA matches it firmly. Clone size is shown for a subset of rows, as once, few, many or a class of expanded clone.

v_gene: TRBV9
abundance: .
j_gene: TRBJ2-7
d_gene: .
CDR3nt: TGTGCCAGCAGCCCCTATGAAGGTCTGGGCGAGCAGTACTTC
CDR3aa: CASSPYEGLGEQYF

v_gene: TRBV9
abundance: .
j_gene: TRBJ2-5
d_gene: TRBD2
CDR3nt: TGTGCCAGCAGCGGGGGACTAGCGGTCTTTCAAGAGACCCAGTACTTC
CDR3aa: CASSGGLAVFQETQYF

v_gene: TRBV4-1
abundance: .
j_gene: TRBJ2-7
d_gene: TRBD2
CDR3nt: TGCGCCAGCAGCCAAGATTCGCTAGCGGAACCCTACGAGCAGTACTTC
CDR3aa: CASSQDSLAEPYEQYF

v_gene: TRBV29-1
abundance: .
j_gene: TRBJ2-3
d_gene: TRBD1
CDR3nt: TGCAGCGTTGAAGCACAGGGGGAAGATACGCAGTATTTT
CDR3aa: CSVEAQGEDTQYF

v_gene: TRBV6-9
abundance: .
j_gene: TRBJ1-5
d_gene: .
CDR3nt: TGTGCCAGCAGTTATGGGGGGCCTCAGCCCCAGCATTTT
CDR3aa: CASSYGGPQPQHF

v_gene: TRBV7-2
abundance: .
j_gene: TRBJ2-7
d_gene: .
CDR3nt: TGTGCCAGCAGCTTCTCCGGAAGGGGCGAGCAGTACTTC
CDR3aa: CASSFSGRGEQYF

v_gene: TRBV12-5
abundance: .
j_gene: TRBJ2-1
d_gene: .
CDR3nt: TGTGCTAGTGGTTTGACAGGGGCAGGGAGGGATGAGCAGTTCTTC
CDR3aa: CASGLTGAGRDEQFF

v_gene: TRBV5-1
abundance: once
j_gene: TRBJ2-3
d_gene: TRBD2
CDR3nt: TGCGCCAGCAGCCGTCTAGCGGGAGCTAGGACAGATACGCAGTATTTT
CDR3aa: CASSRLAGARTDTQYF

v_gene: TRBV4-2
abundance: .
j_gene: TRBJ2-3
d_gene: TRBD2
CDR3nt: TGTGCCAGCAGCCAAGATCTAAGCGGGGGGGATCGGGCTTTAGATACGCAGTATTTT
CDR3aa: CASSQDLSGGDRALDTQYF

v_gene: TRBV25-1
abundance: .
j_gene: TRBJ1-4
d_gene: .
CDR3nt: TGTGCCAGCAGTGAACCAGGGAGAGAAAAACTGTTTTTT
CDR3aa: CASSEPGREKLFF

v_gene: TRBV6-1
abundance: .
j_gene: TRBJ1-2
d_gene: .
CDR3nt: TGTGCCAGCAGTGATCTGGGCTATGGCTACACCTTC
CDR3aa: CASSDLGYGYTF

v_gene: TRBV7-2
abundance: .
j_gene: TRBJ2-7
d_gene: .
CDR3nt: TGTGCCAGCACCCGTCCTGGGAGCTCCTACGAGCAGTACTTC
CDR3aa: CASTRPGSSYEQYF

v_gene: TRBV7-9
abundance: .
j_gene: TRBJ1-5
d_gene: .
CDR3nt: TGTGCCAGCAGCCGGGACACATTCAATCAGCCCCAGCATTTT
CDR3aa: CASSRDTFNQPQHF

v_gene: TRBV30
abundance: few
j_gene: TRBJ2-2
d_gene: .
CDR3nt: TGTGCCTGGAGTGGACAGAACACCGGGGAGCTGTTTTTT
CDR3aa: CAWSGQNTGELFF

v_gene: TRBV5-1
abundance: .
j_gene: TRBJ2-3
d_gene: .
CDR3nt: TGCGCCAGCAGCTTGCTGGGCACAGATACGCAGTATTTT
CDR3aa: CASSLLGTDTQYF

v_gene: TRBV30
abundance: few
j_gene: TRBJ1-1
d_gene: .
CDR3nt: TGTGCCTGGTGGATGTTGGGACAGAACACTGAAGCTTTCTTT
CDR3aa: CAWWMLGQNTEAFF

v_gene: TRBV2
abundance: .
j_gene: TRBJ2-1
d_gene: .
CDR3nt: TGTGCCAGCAGTGAATTAGAAGTAGTGCAGTTCTTC
CDR3aa: CASSELEVVQFF

v_gene: TRBV19
abundance: once
j_gene: TRBJ2-7
d_gene: .
CDR3nt: TGTGCCAGTAGTTCTAAGAGGACACTCAGCTCCTACGAGCAGTACTTC
CDR3aa: CASSSKRTLSSYEQYF

v_gene: TRBV30
abundance: .
j_gene: TRBJ2-7
d_gene: TRBD2
CDR3nt: TGTGCCTGGAGTCGGGGGGAGCGCTACGAGCAGTACTTC
CDR3aa: CAWSRGERYEQYF

v_gene: TRBV19
abundance: .
j_gene: TRBJ2-3
d_gene: .
CDR3nt: TGTGCCAGTAGTATAGGAGCTATGCGAGACGCAGATACGCAGTATTTT
CDR3aa: CASSIGAMRDADTQYF

v_gene: TRBV3-1/TRBV3-2
abundance: .
j_gene: TRBJ1-1
d_gene: TRBD1
CDR3nt: TGTGCCAGCAGCCAACAGGGGGCAGCGTCTGAAGCTTTCTTT
CDR3aa: CASSQQGAASEAFF

v_gene: TRBV9
abundance: .
j_gene: TRBJ2-7
d_gene: TRBD1
CDR3nt: TGTGCCAGCAGCGTAGGCGCCGGGACAGGGGGCTACGAGCAGTACTTC
CDR3aa: CASSVGAGTGGYEQYF

v_gene: TRBV4-3
abundance: .
j_gene: TRBJ1-2
d_gene: .
CDR3nt: TGCGCCAGCAGCGAAGATGGGACCGCCCTAGGCTACACCTTC
CDR3aa: CASSEDGTALGYTF

v_gene: TRBV27
abundance: medium-sized
j_gene: TRBJ2-7
d_gene: TRBD2
CDR3nt: TGTGCCAGCAGTTTATGGGCGGGAGCGGGCTACGAGCAGTACTTC
CDR3aa: CASSLWAGAGYEQYF

v_gene: TRBV7-9
abundance: .
j_gene: TRBJ2-1
d_gene: TRBD2
CDR3nt: TGTGCCAGCAGCTTACGGTATGGGACTAGCTCTCGGTTTTACAATGAGCAGTTCTTC
CDR3aa: CASSLRYGTSSRFYNEQFF

v_gene: TRBV7-2
abundance: .
j_gene: TRBJ1-5
d_gene: .
CDR3nt: TGTGCCAGCAGCCGGTGGGCCGGGGTGAATCAGCCCCAGCATTTT
CDR3aa: CASSRWAGVNQPQHF

v_gene: TRBV6-2/TRBV6-3
abundance: once
j_gene: TRBJ2-7
d_gene: .
CDR3nt: TGTGCCAGCAGTCTCGCGGATACCTACGAGCAGTACTTC
CDR3aa: CASSLADTYEQYF

v_gene: TRBV9
abundance: .
j_gene: TRBJ2-7
d_gene: TRBD2
CDR3nt: TGTGCCAGCAGCGCGGGGGGGACTAGCGGCGATTACGAGCAGTACTTC
CDR3aa: CASSAGGTSGDYEQYF

v_gene: TRBV28
abundance: .
j_gene: TRBJ2-7
d_gene: TRBD2
CDR3nt: TGTGCCAGCAGCCCTGGGGGGGTGACCTCCTACGAGCAGTACTTC
CDR3aa: CASSPGGVTSYEQYF

v_gene: TRBV28
abundance: .
j_gene: TRBJ1-6
d_gene: .
CDR3nt: TGTGCCAGCAGTCCCCCCATCGGGGTCAATTCACCCCTCCACTTT
CDR3aa: CASSPPIGVNSPLHF

v_gene: TRBV27
abundance: .
j_gene: TRBJ1-4
d_gene: TRBD1
CDR3nt: TGTGCCAGCAGTTCCACCGGGACAGGGGGCGAAAAACTGTTTTTT
CDR3aa: CASSSTGTGGEKLFF

v_gene: TRBV28
abundance: .
j_gene: TRBJ1-1
d_gene: TRBD1
CDR3nt: TGTGCCAGCAGTTTTCGGGACAGGATCACTGAAGCTTTCTTT
CDR3aa: CASSFRDRITEAFF

v_gene: TRBV9
abundance: .
j_gene: TRBJ1-5
d_gene: .
CDR3nt: TGTGCCAGCAGCGTCGGCAGGGAGGGCCAGCCCCAGCATTTT
CDR3aa: CASSVGREGQPQHF

v_gene: TRBV24-1
abundance: .
j_gene: TRBJ2-2
d_gene: .
CDR3nt: TGTGCCACCAGTGATTTTTCCGGGGAGCTGTTTTTT
CDR3aa: CATSDFSGELFF

v_gene: TRBV19
abundance: .
j_gene: TRBJ1-5
d_gene: .
CDR3nt: TGTGCCAGTAGTATAGAGGCGGACACCCCCTGGTCCCAGCATTTT
CDR3aa: CASSIEADTPWSQHF

v_gene: TRBV7-9
abundance: .
j_gene: TRBJ2-5
d_gene: TRBD2
CDR3nt: TGTGCCAGCAGCTTAGGTAGGGTAGCGGGAGCTGCGGAGACCCAGTACTTC
CDR3aa: CASSLGRVAGAAETQYF

v_gene: TRBV18
abundance: .
j_gene: TRBJ2-7
d_gene: .
CDR3nt: TGTGCCAGCTCACCCTTCGGCCCAACCTACGAGCAGTACTTC
CDR3aa: CASSPFGPTYEQYF

v_gene: TRBV7-2
abundance: .
j_gene: TRBJ2-7
d_gene: TRBD2
CDR3nt: TGTGCCAGCAGCTCCAGCCCGACTAGCGGGAGTTACGAGCAGTACTTC
CDR3aa: CASSSSPTSGSYEQYF

v_gene: TRBV7-2
abundance: .
j_gene: TRBJ1-1
d_gene: TRBD1
CDR3nt: TGTGCCAGCAGCTGGACAACCGGGACAGGGGGCGTAGCTTTCTTT
CDR3aa: CASSWTTGTGGVAFF

v_gene: TRBV2
abundance: .
j_gene: TRBJ1-3
d_gene: .
CDR3nt: TGTGCCAGCAGCCAAGAGGGGGCTGGAAACACCATATATTTT
CDR3aa: CASSQEGAGNTIYF

v_gene: TRBV5-4
abundance: .
j_gene: TRBJ2-5
d_gene: .
CDR3nt: TGTGCCAGCAGCTTGTACCAGGAAGAGACCCAGTACTTC
CDR3aa: CASSLYQEETQYF

v_gene: TRBV28
abundance: .
j_gene: TRBJ1-6
d_gene: .
CDR3nt: TGTGCCAGTACTCCTTCGGGAGGGGGGAATTCACCCCTCCACTTT
CDR3aa: CASTPSGGGNSPLHF

v_gene: TRBV6-4
abundance: .
j_gene: TRBJ2-3
d_gene: TRBD2
CDR3nt: TGTGCCAGCAGTGACAGGGGAGGGAGCACAGATACGCAGTATTTT
CDR3aa: CASSDRGGSTDTQYF

v_gene: TRBV25-1
abundance: .
j_gene: TRBJ2-1
d_gene: .
CDR3nt: TGTGCCAGCAGTGACCGACCGACAGTCACCTACAATGAGCAGTTCTTC
CDR3aa: CASSDRPTVTYNEQFF

v_gene: TRBV30
abundance: once
j_gene: TRBJ1-1
d_gene: .
CDR3nt: TGTGCCTGGAGTCGTAGGGGAGAGGGCACTGAAGCTTTCTTT
CDR3aa: CAWSRRGEGTEAFF

v_gene: TRBV29-1
abundance: .
j_gene: TRBJ2-7
d_gene: TRBD1
CDR3nt: TGCAGCGTTGAACCGCTCAGGGGGCAGGGCGAGCAGTACTTC
CDR3aa: CSVEPLRGQGEQYF

v_gene: TRBV6-5
abundance: .
j_gene: TRBJ2-7
d_gene: TRBD1
CDR3nt: TGTGCCAGCAGTTACTTCGGGACAGGGTCGGGGGAGCAGTACTTC
CDR3aa: CASSYFGTGSGEQYF

v_gene: TRBV5-6
abundance: .
j_gene: TRBJ2-7
d_gene: .
CDR3nt: TGTGCCAGCAGCTTGGCCGGACCCGGCGGGGAGCAGTACTTC
CDR3aa: CASSLAGPGGEQYF

v_gene: TRBV2
abundance: once
j_gene: TRBJ2-7
d_gene: .
CDR3nt: TGTGCCAGCAGGCTTGTCCAGGGGGAGCAGTACTTC
CDR3aa: CASRLVQGEQYF

v_gene: TRBV5-8
abundance: .
j_gene: TRBJ1-2
d_gene: .
CDR3nt: TGTGCCTGCTTCTCCGGGCCTCCCTCTAACTATGGCTACACCTTC
CDR3aa: CACFSGPPSNYGYTF

v_gene: TRBV27
abundance: .
j_gene: TRBJ2-7
d_gene: .
CDR3nt: TGTGCCAGCTCTACGGGGCGGGGCTACGAGCAGTACTTC
CDR3aa: CASSTGRGYEQYF

v_gene: TRBV3-1/TRBV3-2
abundance: .
j_gene: TRBJ1-6
d_gene: .
CDR3nt: TGTGCCAGCAGCCCTCAACAGGGATCTTATTCACCCCTCCACTTT
CDR3aa: CASSPQQGSYSPLHF

v_gene: TRBV5-1
abundance: .
j_gene: TRBJ1-1
d_gene: .
CDR3nt: TGCGCCAGCAGCTTGGTAGAGGCAGGGAACACTGAAGCTTTCTTT
CDR3aa: CASSLVEAGNTEAFF

v_gene: TRBV6-5
abundance: .
j_gene: TRBJ1-2
d_gene: TRBD1
CDR3nt: TGTGCCAGCAGGAAAGACAGGGCCACTAACTATGGCTACACCTTC
CDR3aa: CASRKDRATNYGYTF

v_gene: TRBV28
abundance: .
j_gene: TRBJ2-1
d_gene: .
CDR3nt: TGTGCCACCAAAAGAACATTACAGGGTTTGGGGTTCAATAATGAGCAGTTCTTC
CDR3aa: CATKRTLQGLGFNNEQFF